This TCR beta chain was recorded in a study of beta chain features in type 1 diabetes. Sequencing targeted expressed TCRB transcripts, as all isolated RNA had been reverse transcribed. Assay: immunoSEQ multiplex PCR; the TCRdb copy retains only in-frame clones and omits some. Here the sample spans more than 150,000 clones, about 13% being singletons. Whole-study results and caveats: Type 1 diabetes patients had TCRB CDR3s that were shorter (moderately but significantly so) in all four CD4+ subsets.

CDR1 is MDHEN, CDR2 SYDVKM, per germline. Trimming removed 11 bases from V and 4 bases from J; junction bases left unmatched: 5. This CDR3 region has 12 residues. For this clone: Its antigen is still unknown.

The sample taken for sequencing was central memory CD4+ T cells from blood. This chain connects TRBV28 to TRBJ1-2, with 9 bases identical to TRBD1. The source is a young woman in good health. The CDR3: CAGGQGAYGYTF. Written as DNA, the CDR3 is TGTGCCGGGGGACAGGGCGCCTATGGCTACACCTTC.